This T cell receptor (beta chain) was sequenced in a study of blood T cells in healthy people across ages. The use of a sample-barcoded 5' primer and a J-beta primer mix characterized a second PCR of roughly 7 to 12 cycles. The template-switch adaptor, which had 12 random nucleotides, put a tag on each cDNA molecule. TCRdb redid the calling of the 5' RACE reads with MiXCR, one entry per CDR3 protein. The sample holds about 650,000 distinct CDR3 sequences, around 32% seen once. Germline V gene sequence: CDR1 SGHRS, CDR2 YFSETQ. Trimming pared 0 bases from V and 1 base from J, leaving 16 bases between. CDR3 length equals 17 residues. Concerning this clonotype: Its antigen is unidentified.

Overall study findings and caveats: Greater diversity and more naive CD4+ cells were seen in long-lived donors than in aged donors. Unknown CMV status may confound age-related changes in expanded clones.

This sequence was found in an elderly woman in good health. What was sequenced was blood. The genes are TRBV5-1 and TRBJ1-1, with TRBD1 as a possible D gene (5 bases). CDR3 protein: CASSLGGHPLGNTEAFF. Here the CDR3 DNA reads TGCGCCAGCAGCTTGGGTGGACACCCCCTCGGGAACACTGAAGCTTTCTTT. The full variable domain, its missing parts supplied by reference TRBV5-1 and TRBJ1-1, is KAGVTQTPRYLIKTRGQQVTLSCSPISGHRSVSWYQQTPGQGLQFLFEYFSETQRNKGNFPGRFSGRQFSNSRSEMNVSTLELGDSALYLCASSLGGHPLGNTEAFFGQGTRLTVV.